This T cell receptor (beta chain) was identified during a study of blood T cell repertoires in COVID-19. Turning to the study itself: From T cells, B-cell-depleted T cells, or PBMCs came the material, which was cDNA or gDNA.

In the authors' workflow: Reference gene primer amplification gave nucleated cell count estimates. The data were produced by immunoSEQ multiplex PCR, yet TCRdb's version contains in-frame clones alone and is incomplete. The DNA was the basis for D and trimming; V, J and clone size are from that table. The repertoire holds approximately 94,000 clones, with roughly 90% as singletons. The receptor was derived from a man in his fifties or sixties with active COVID-19. The material sequenced was peripheral blood.

The CDR3 region is CASSPTVFSYNEQFF. Written as DNA, the CDR3 is TGTGCCAGCAGCCCGACAGTTTTCTCCTACAATGAGCAGTTCTTC. The V call is TRBV11-2, the J call TRBJ2-1; possible D gene TRBD1, 5 bases. The germline gives CDR1 SGHAT, CDR2 FQNNGV. V was shortened by 5 bases and J by 0 bases, with 11 bases between the two germline ends. The CDR3 has 15 amino acids.